The sequence of this T cell receptor (beta chain) was determined in a study of blood T cell repertoires in COVID-19. Study information: Whether acute or convalescent, the COVID-19 samples came from the United States, Italy and Spain. The analysed material was cDNA or gDNA that came from T cells, B-cell-depleted T cells, or PBMCs.

Per the original methods: From reference gene primer amplification, estimates of nucleated cell counts were derived. Measured with immunoSEQ multiplex PCR; TCRdb has only the in-frame clones, and not every one. That table is the source of V, J and clone size, and D and trimming were worked out from the DNA. The data hold around 57,000 clones, with almost 90% observed a single time. V was cut by 0 bases and J by 10 bases, with 16 bases left in between. This CDR3 has 16 amino acids. The germline V gene has CDR1 MNHEY and CDR2 SVGAGI. Sequenced: peripheral blood. This chain uses TRBV6-5 with TRBJ1-6; D is unresolved. The clonotype comes from a woman of 80 years or more with active COVID-19. In nucleotides, the CDR3 is TGTGCCAGCAGTTACTCTGCCTCCTCCATGAGGTCACCCCTCCACTTT. This encodes CASSYSASSMRSPLHF.